Presented here are 22 T cell receptor beta chains from one specimen sequenced in a study of shared clonotypes between healthy human individuals. Profiled with immunoSEQ multiplex PCR; TCRdb holds only in-frame clones, not every one. Among more than 2 million clones listed, around 95% were seen once. The material sequenced was naive CD4+ T cells sorted from blood. Noted subset: CD45RA+ positively selected. These receptors were collected from a man aged 18 to 30 in good health.

This chain connects TRBV6-4 to TRBJ1-1; 8 nucleotides agree with TRBD1. Germline loops: CDR1 MRHNA, CDR2 SNTAGT. V was clipped by 6 bases and J by 4 bases; unmatched bases: 7. The CDR3 consists of 14 residues. The CDR3 DNA is TGTGCCAGCAGACAGGGGGGAGAGAGCACTGAAGCTTTCTTT. The encoded protein is CASRQGGESTEAFF.

Remarks on this clone: This same CDR3 is encoded by further DNA sequences in the sample. The chain uses TRBV30 and TRBJ1-2; perhaps TRBD1 as D (5 bases). V was shortened by 2 bases and J by 4 bases, with 11 bases between the two germline ends. The CDR3 extends over 13 amino acids. The germline V gene has CDR1 GTSNPN and CDR2 SVGIG (reference sequence). Written as DNA, the CDR3 is TGTGCCTGGAGTAGGCCCCAGGGCTATGGCTACACCTTC. This sequence encodes CAWSRPQGYGYTF.

This clone was detected once. The gene calls are TRBV5-1 and TRBJ2-1, with D possibly being TRBD1 (7 bases). V was trimmed by 1 base and J by 6 bases, leaving 11 bases between them. Germline CDR1 SGHRS, CDR2 YFSETQ. The CDR3 covers 14 residues. CDR3 nucleotide sequence: TGCGCCAGCAGCTTGCAGGGGGGAGGCAATGAGCAGTTCTTC. This encodes CASSLQGGGNEQFF.

In this sample, this clone turned up once. The rearrangement joins TRBV5-6 to TRBJ2-2; 13 bases are shared with TRBD2. CDR1 and CDR2 (germline): SGHDT, YYEEEE. The CDR3 has 16 amino acids. V shed 2 bases, J shed 4 bases, and the junction held 2 bases outside the gene matches. DNA for the CDR3: TGTGCCAGCAGCTTCGGGACTAGCGGGATCACCGGGGAGCTGTTTTTT. Amino acids: CASSFGTSGITGELFF.

The chain recombines TRBV4-1 with TRBJ1-4; D might be TRBD1 (5 bases). There are 16 residues in the CDR3. V lost 1 base and J 5 bases, leaving 14 bases between the germline ends. Looked up from germline, CDR1 is MGHRA and CDR2 is YSYEKL. This CDR3 reads CASSQVHTRGNEKLFF. CDR3 DNA: TGCGCCAGCAGCCAAGTTCACACGAGGGGAAATGAAAAACTGTTTTTT.

The chain has TRBV5-1 and TRBJ2-1, with TRBD2 matching over 7 bases. V dropped 4 bases and J dropped 4; count of bases not matched to a gene: 8. The CDR3 consists of 15 residues. CDR1 and CDR2 from the germline V gene are SGHRS and YFSETQ. The DNA for the CDR3 is TGCGCCAGCAGCCTCGGGACTACCACGTACAATGAGCAGTTCTTC. Translation: CASSLGTTTYNEQFF.

This chain connects TRBV7-3 to TRBJ2-7; D is possibly TRBD1 (6 bases). Trimming cost V 5 bases and J 0 bases, with 11 bases left between them. Germline V gene lookup returns CDR1 SGHTA and CDR2 FQGTGA. This CDR3 is 14 amino acids long. CDR3 protein: CASSPRQDSYEQYF. The CDR3 coding sequence is TGTGCCAGCAGCCCAAGACAGGACTCCTACGAGCAGTACTTC.

The CDR3 sequence: CAWSPGGGAYEQYF. As DNA, the CDR3 is TGTGCCTGGAGCCCCGGGGGGGGTGCCTACGAGCAGTACTTC. This chain joins TRBV30 and TRBJ2-7; 8 positions match TRBD2. The V and J ends lost 3 bases and 2 bases, in that order; junction bases with no gene match: 6. This CDR3 is 14 amino acids long. Looked up from germline, CDR1 is GTSNPN and CDR2 is SVGIG (reference sequence).

The chain uses TRBV2 and TRBJ2-2; D call uncertain. Germline V lookup: CDR1 SNHLY, CDR2 FYNNEI. The CDR3 has 15 amino acids. Trimming pared 4 bases from V and 2 bases from J, leaving 11 bases between. The CDR3 here is CASSVWETNTGELFF. CDR3 sequence (DNA): TGTGCCAGCAGTGTATGGGAAACTAACACCGGGGAGCTGTTTTTT.

J is TRBJ1-2 and V is TRBV10-3; 9 bases are shared with TRBD1. This CDR3 has 13 amino acids. The germline CDR1 and CDR2 sequences are ENHRY and SYGVKD. The J segment lost 8 bases and the V segment lost 4 bases, leaving 5 bases of the junction unmatched. This CDR3 reads CAISAGQGRGYTF. CDR3 nucleotide sequence: TGTGCCATCAGTGCGGGACAGGGTCGCGGCTACACCTTC.

V is TRBV2 and J is TRBJ2-2; D ambiguous. Per germline, CDR1 SNHLY and CDR2 FYNNEI. The V end was cut by 4 bases, the J end by 2 bases, with 8 bases between. This CDR3 is 14 amino acids long. CDR3 protein: CASSAHSNTGELFF. CDR3 nucleotides: TGTGCCAGCAGTGCTCACTCAAACACCGGGGAGCTGTTTTTT.

V gene TRBV19 combines with J gene TRBJ1-2, with TRBD1 matching 8 bases. V lost 3 bases and J lost 7; bases outside the gene matches: 10. The CDR3 covers 15 residues. Germline V gives CDR1 LNHDA, CDR2 SQIVND (reference sequence). The CDR3 protein is CASSIGTGSLAGYTF. CDR3 coding DNA: TGTGCCAGTAGTATCGGGACAGGCTCTTTGGCTGGCTACACCTTC.

The chain is built from TRBV7-9 and TRBJ1-4, with 8 bases identical to TRBD1. The CDR3 consists of 14 residues. V lost 3 bases and J lost 8; bases outside the gene matches: 5. From germline, CDR1 is SEHNR and CDR2 FQNEAQ (reference sequence). CDR3 loop: CASSLQGAWEKLFF. CDR3 sequence (DNA): TGTGCCAGCAGCTTGCAGGGGGCTTGGGAAAAACTGTTTTTT.

The chain's CDR3 is CASSLGAQGNSPLHF. The CDR3 DNA reads TGTGCCAGCAGCTTAGGGGCCCAGGGTAATTCACCCCTCCACTTT. The chain joins TRBV7-9 to TRBJ1-6; a possible D gene is TRBD1 (5 bases). The CDR3 covers 15 residues. The V end was cut by 1 base, the J end by 6 bases, with 10 bases between. CDR1 is SEHNR and CDR2 is FQNEAQ in the germline V gene (reference sequence).

The genes are TRBV18 and TRBJ2-7; 11 bases match TRBD1. CDR1 and CDR2 from the germline V gene are KGHSH and LQKENI. Trimming took 5 bases from V and 6 from J; bases not matched to a gene: 6. There are 14 residues in the CDR3. The CDR3 DNA is TGTGCCAGCTCAGAGGACAGGGGGCGATTCGAGCAGTACTTC. Translation: CASSEDRGRFEQYF.

The chain joins TRBV30 to TRBJ2-1, with D perhaps given as TRBD1 or TRBD2 (5 bases each). The CDR3 totals 12 residues. The V end lost 4 bases, the J end lost 6 bases, and 10 bases lay between the germline ends. Per the germline V gene, CDR1 is GTSNPN and CDR2 is SVGIG (reference sequence). The DNA of the CDR3 is TGTGCCTGGACAGGGAGCGGCAATGAGCAGTTCTTC. It is translated as CAWTGSGNEQFF.

The chain combines TRBV5-1 with TRBJ2-7; 7 bases are a match to TRBD1. The CDR3 extends over 15 amino acids. Germline assignment: CDR1 SGHRS and CDR2 YFSETQ. V lost 3 bases to trimming and J lost 5 bases; unmatched junction nucleotides: 11. CDR3 nucleotide sequence: TGCGCCAGCAGCTCCCTTCCAGACAGGGTCAACGAGCAGTACTTC. Its translation: CASSSLPDRVNEQYF.

V and J are TRBV9 and TRBJ2-3, with 9 nucleotides matching TRBD1. The germline CDR1 and CDR2 sequences are SGDLS and YYNGEE. The CDR3 spans 17 residues. Unmatched junction bases numbered 6, after V lost 0 bases and J lost 1 base. In nucleotides, the CDR3 is TGTGCCAGCAGCGTAGCTCCGAGGGACAGGGGCACAGATACGCAGTATTTT. It encodes CASSVAPRDRGTDTQYF.

The J gene is TRBJ2-3, the V gene TRBV5-1; D assignment may be TRBD1 or TRBD2 (5 bases each). This CDR3 is 14 amino acids long. Trimming stripped 2 bases from V and 0 bases from J, with 7 bases between. CDR1 and CDR2 (germline): SGHRS, YFSETQ. The CDR3 bases are TGCGCCAGCAGCTTCTGGGGGAGCACAGATACGCAGTATTTT. This translates into CASSFWGSTDTQYF.

The V call is TRBV4-1, the J call TRBJ2-3, with 8 nucleotides matching TRBD1. Trimming took 1 base from V and 4 from J; bases not matched to a gene: 7. CDR1 and CDR2 (germline): MGHRA, YSYEKL. The CDR3 is 16 amino acids. The CDR3 is CASSQAAGGSSDTQYF. The DNA of the CDR3 is TGCGCCAGCAGCCAAGCCGCAGGGGGCAGTTCAGATACGCAGTATTTT.

The chain recombines TRBV11-2 with TRBJ2-7; 8 positions agree with TRBD1. CDR1 and CDR2 from the germline V gene are SGHAT and FQNNGV. V shed 3 bases, J shed 6 bases, and the junction held 7 bases outside the gene matches. The CDR3 is 14 residues long. CDR3 loop: CASSFTGGDSEQYF. The CDR3 DNA reads as TGTGCCAGCAGCTTTACAGGGGGTGACTCCGAGCAGTACTTC.

In its sample, this clone was seen a few times. The CDR3 DNA is TGTGCCAGCAGCCAAGGAATTCGAAATTACGAGCAGTACTTC. This gives the protein CASSQGIRNYEQYF. V usage is TRBV14 and J usage is TRBJ2-7; D is unclear. The germline V and J ends were trimmed by 1 base and 4 bases, with 11 bases remaining between them. CDR3 length: 14 residues. Germline CDR1 and CDR2: SGHDN and FVKESK.